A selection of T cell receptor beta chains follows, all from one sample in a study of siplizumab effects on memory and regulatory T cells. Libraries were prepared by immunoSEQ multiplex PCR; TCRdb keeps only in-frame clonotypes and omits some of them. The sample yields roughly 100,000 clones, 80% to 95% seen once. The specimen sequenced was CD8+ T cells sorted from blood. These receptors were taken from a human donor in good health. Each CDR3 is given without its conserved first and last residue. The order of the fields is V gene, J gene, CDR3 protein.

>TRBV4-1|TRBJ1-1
ASSHTGETEAF
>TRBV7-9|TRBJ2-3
ASSLASRDSTDTQY
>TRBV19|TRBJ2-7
ASSMGTGGEQY
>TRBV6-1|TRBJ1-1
ASSDGTALNTEAF
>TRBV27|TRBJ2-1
ASSLADTGGLEQF
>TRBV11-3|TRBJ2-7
ASSPRDRVYEQY
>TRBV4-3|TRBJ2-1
ASSQESGRTAHEQF
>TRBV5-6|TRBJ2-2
ASSLDSQVGNTGELF
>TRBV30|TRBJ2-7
AWRPRGTVYEQY
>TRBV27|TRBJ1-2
ASSLSRGHGYGYT
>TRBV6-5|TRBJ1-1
ASSYSRRSTAEAF
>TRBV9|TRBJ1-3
ASSAPRNTIY
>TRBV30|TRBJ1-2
AWSPQVAGYT
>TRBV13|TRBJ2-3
ASSLGQGLGDTQY
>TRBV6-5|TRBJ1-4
ASSYSGGTNEKLF
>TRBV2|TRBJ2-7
ASSVGVGEQY
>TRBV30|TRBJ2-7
AWSSGTGGNEQY
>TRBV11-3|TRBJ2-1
ASSPRWTSGRGAYNEQF
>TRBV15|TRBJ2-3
ATSSFTDTQY
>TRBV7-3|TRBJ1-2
ASSLSGLAPT
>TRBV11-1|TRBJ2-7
ASSFGGTGVLLAGEQY
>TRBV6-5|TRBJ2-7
ASSYSITGNPYEQY
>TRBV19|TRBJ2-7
ASSVTTGYDEQY
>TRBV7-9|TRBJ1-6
ASSLLWDSDSPLH
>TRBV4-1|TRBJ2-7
ASRQAHSVSYEQY
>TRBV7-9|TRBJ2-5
ASSGVGLQETQY
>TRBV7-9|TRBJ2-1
ASSSPEEQF
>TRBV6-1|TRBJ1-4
ASSDSPDWEEKLF
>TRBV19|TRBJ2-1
ASSRASGLLVEQF
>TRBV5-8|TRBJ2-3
ASSLGTGGAGTDTQY
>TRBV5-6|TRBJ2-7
ASSTWGQGAYEQY
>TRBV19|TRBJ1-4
ASSFYGRYEKLF
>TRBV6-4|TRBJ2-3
ASSEAQTGTDTQY
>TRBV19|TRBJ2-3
ASSISEGFTDTQY
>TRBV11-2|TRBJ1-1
ASSLGTASWAF
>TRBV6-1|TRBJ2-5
ASTQGPVGETQY
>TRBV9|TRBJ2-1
ASSVSTGANYNEQF
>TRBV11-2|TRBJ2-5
ASSYGQRQETQY
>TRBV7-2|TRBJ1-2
ASSFGGASGYT
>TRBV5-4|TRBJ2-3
AGGQATDTQY
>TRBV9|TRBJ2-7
ASSVGKDRTSYEQY
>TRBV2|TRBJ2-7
ASSESTRLYEQY
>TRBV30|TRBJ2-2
AWSVPLTGELF
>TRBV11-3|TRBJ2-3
ASSLDLLAGGTDTQY
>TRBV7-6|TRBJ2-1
ASSRGSSYNEQF
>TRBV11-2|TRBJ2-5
ASSWDRGGGETQY
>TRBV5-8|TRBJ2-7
ASSLGGLSYEQY